These 22 T cell receptor beta chains came from one sample sequenced in a study of beta chain features in type 1 diabetes. Study-wide findings and caveats: All four CD4+ subsets of Type 1 diabetes patients contained TCRB CDR3s that were moderately but significantly shorter.

Antigens of these TCRs are unknown. What was sequenced were expressed TCRB transcripts, since all of the isolated RNA had been reverse transcribed. Here immunoSEQ multiplex PCR was the method, and the copy in TCRdb shows in-frame clones only, minus some. The table includes about 740,000 clones, over 10% detected once. The source material was naive CD4+ T cells from blood. The receptors stem from a man aged 18 to 29 with type 1 diabetes.

This clone was found a few times. The J gene is TRBJ2-6, the V gene TRBV19, with 8 positions matching TRBD1. Germline V CDR1 and CDR2: LNHDA, SQIVND (reference sequence). Trimming removed 6 bases from V and 3 bases from J; junction bases left unmatched: 7. The CDR3 totals 16 residues. The CDR3 DNA reads as TGTGCCAGTAGGGCAGGGGGCGCTGGTGGGGCCAACGTCCTGACTTTC. This codes for CASRAGGAGGANVLTF.

This chain links TRBV5-1 with TRBJ2-6, with D tentatively TRBD1 (5 bases). The CDR3 runs to 16 residues. Germline V gene sequence: CDR1 SGHRS, CDR2 YFSETQ. Trimming took off 4 bases at V and 4 bases at J, with 15 bases between the two ends. The CDR3 is CASSADSAWGANVLTF. CDR3 sequence (DNA): TGCGCCAGCAGCGCAGACAGCGCCTGGGGGGCCAACGTCCTGACTTTC.

The table lists this clone with a few counts. Compared with germline, one end of the junction differs, possibly owing to a read error. V gene TRBV6-6 combines with J gene TRBJ2-7; D is unresolved. The germline gives CDR1 MNHNY, CDR2 SVGAGI (reference sequence). The CDR3 runs to 11 residues. Here the CDR3 DNA reads TGTGCCAGCAGTTACTCCCACGAGCAGTACTTC. Its translation is CASSYSHEQYF.

This clone was counted a few times. This chain uses TRBV28 with TRBJ2-6; perhaps D is TRBD1 or TRBD2 (5 bases each). The V gene's germline CDR1 is MDHEN and CDR2 SYDVKM. CDR3 length: 17 amino acids. The V and J ends lost 5 bases and 0 bases respectively, with 14 bases between them. CDR3 in amino acids: CASSPGDGYSGANVLTF. The CDR3 nucleotides are TGTGCCAGCAGTCCTGGGGACGGATACTCTGGGGCCAACGTCCTGACTTTC.

V usage is TRBV2 and J usage is TRBJ2-1; D assignment may be TRBD1 or TRBD2 (5 bases each). The CDR3 contains 13 residues. V lost 5 bases, J lost 6 bases, and 11 bases lay in between. The V gene's germline CDR1 is SNHLY and CDR2 FYNNEI. The CDR3 loop is CASSLPGSNEQFF. The CDR3, as DNA: TGTGCCAGCAGTCTACCAGGGAGCAATGAGCAGTTCTTC. The full variable domain, its missing parts supplied by reference TRBV2 and TRBJ2-1, is EPEVTQTPSHQVTQMGQEVILRCVPISNHLYFYWYRQILGQKVEFLVSFYNNEISEKSEIFDDQFSVERPDGSNFTLKIRSTKLEDSAMYFCASSLPGSNEQFFGPGTRLTVL.

The chain uses TRBV30 and TRBJ2-3; 10 bases are shared with TRBD1. CDR3 length: 15 amino acids. With V trimmed by 2 bases and J by 3 bases, 5 bases remained unmatched. Per the germline V gene, CDR1 is GTSNPN and CDR2 is SVGIG (reference sequence). The CDR3 here is CAWSSGQGETDTQYF. In DNA form, the CDR3 reads TGTGCCTGGAGTTCCGGACAGGGGGAAACAGATACGCAGTATTTT.

The CDR3 DNA sequence: TGTGCCAGCAGCTCTGACAGGGGGAATTGGTTTGGCAATCAGCCCCAGCATTTT. Translated: CASSSDRGNWFGNQPQHF. This chain joins TRBV7-8 and TRBJ1-5, with 9 bases fitting TRBD1. V lost 4 bases, J lost 2 bases, and 12 bases stayed unmatched. Germline V gene lookup returns CDR1 SGHVS and CDR2 FQNEAQ. This CDR3 region has 18 residues.

This chain uses TRBV30 with TRBJ2-1, with 7 bases fitting TRBD1. Germline V CDR1 and CDR2: GTSNPN, SVGIG (reference sequence). The CDR3 runs 14 residues. V was clipped by 5 bases and J by 10 bases; unmatched bases: 14. In nucleotides, the CDR3 is TGTGCCTGGGCCACGCTGACAGGGCTGAAGGAGCAGTTCTTC. Translated, it gives CAWATLTGLKEQFF.

This clone was seen a few times. The chain carries TRBV5-1 and TRBJ1-1, with no clear D. The V gene lost 0 bases and the J gene lost 8 bases, with 11 bases spanning the gap. This CDR3 region has 13 residues. Per germline, CDR1 SGHRS and CDR2 YFSETQ. The CDR3 nucleotides read TGCGCCAGCAGCTTGGGGGCCTTAGAGGAAGCTTTCTTT. As protein: CASSLGALEEAFF.

This clone was found a few times. The CDR3, as DNA: TGTGCCAGCAGCGTCTTAAAGCTGAACACTGAAGCTTTCTTT. Amino acids: CASSVLKLNTEAFF. The chain carries TRBV9 and TRBJ1-1, with D hard to call. The CDR3 is made up of 14 amino acids. Germline values: CDR1 SGDLS, CDR2 YYNGEE. The V end lost 2 bases, the J end lost 0 bases, and 8 bases lay between the germline ends.

This clone was counted a few times. V usage is TRBV5-1 and J usage is TRBJ2-5, with D maybe TRBD1 (6 bases). Looked up from germline, CDR1 is SGHRS and CDR2 is YFSETQ. Trimming shortened V by 0 bases and J by 5 bases, and 11 bases separated the two germline ends. The CDR3 runs 14 residues. DNA of the CDR3: TGCGCCAGCAGCTTGGACAGGGTAGGCGAGACCCAGTACTTC. It codes for CASSLDRVGETQYF.

The V gene is TRBV6-1, the J gene TRBJ2-7; no clear D gene. V lost 6 bases and J 5 bases, leaving 8 bases between the germline ends. The CDR3 totals 11 residues. Germline V gives CDR1 MNHNS, CDR2 SASEGT. In nucleotides, the CDR3 is TGTGCCAGCAGCCCCGACGACGAGCAGTACTTC. Its protein is CASSPDDEQYF.

This chain links TRBV5-1 with TRBJ2-2, with 8 bases that match TRBD1. The CDR3 runs to 16 residues. Germline CDR1 and CDR2: SGHRS and YFSETQ. V lost 4 bases to trimming and J lost 1 base; unmatched junction nucleotides: 6. As DNA, the CDR3 is TGCGCCAGCAGCCCCGGGACAGGCTTGAACACCGGGGAGCTGTTTTTT. Translating it yields CASSPGTGLNTGELFF.

The chain carries TRBV7-2 and TRBJ1-2; 8 bases are shared with TRBD1. The germline V gene has CDR1 SGHTA and CDR2 FQGNSA. The CDR3 spans 15 residues. V shed 5 bases, J shed 8 bases, and the junction held 13 bases outside the gene matches. The CDR3 DNA is TGTGCCAGCAGCACCCGACAGGGGATGGGCTGGGGCTACACCTTC. This encodes CASSTRQGMGWGYTF.

In its sample, this clone was seen a few times. The chain uses TRBV30 and TRBJ1-5, with D possibly being TRBD1 (6 bases). V was shortened by 3 bases and J by 7 bases, with 13 bases between the two germline ends. The CDR3 has 13 amino acids. Germline V gives CDR1 GTSNPN, CDR2 SVGIG (reference sequence). CDR3: CAWSGGGVQPQHF. The CDR3 region has the DNA TGTGCCTGGAGCGGAGGGGGGGTCCAGCCCCAGCATTTT.

V and J are TRBV5-1 and TRBJ1-4; the D is unclear. V lost 1 base to trimming and J lost 4 bases, with 8 bases between them. Germline CDR1 and CDR2: SGHRS and YFSETQ. The CDR3 is 14 residues long. CDR3 DNA: TGCGCCAGCAGCTTGAGAGGGAGTAATGAAAAACTGTTTTTT. The encoded protein is CASSLRGSNEKLFF.

The rearrangement joins TRBV6-5 to TRBJ2-7; weak D call: TRBD2 (5 bases). In germline, CDR1 is MNHEY, CDR2 SVGAGI. There are 13 residues in the CDR3. Trimming removed 2 bases from V and 6 bases from J, with 11 bases in between. The CDR3 DNA is TGTGCCAGCAGTTACCATGCTGAGGGCGAGCAGTACTTC. It codes for CASSYHAEGEQYF.

Only a few counts were recorded for this clone. The J gene is TRBJ2-2, the V gene TRBV11-3; no reliable D call. The CDR3 has 14 residues. The germline CDR1 and CDR2 sequences are SGHNT and YENEEA. V was trimmed by 5 bases and J by 5 bases, leaving 12 bases between them. CDR3 region: CASSLGRGTGELFF. The CDR3 DNA reads as TGTGCCAGCAGCCTAGGGCGAGGAACCGGGGAGCTGTTTTTT. Full variable domain (remainder filled in from reference TRBV11-3 and TRBJ2-2): EAGVVQSPRYKIIEKKQPVAFWCNPISGHNTLYWYLQNLGQGPELLIRYENEEAVDDSQLPKDRFSAERLKGVDSTLKIQPAELGDSAVYLCASSLGRGTGELFFGEGSRLTVL.

The J gene is TRBJ2-7, the V gene TRBV27; D is possibly TRBD1 (6 bases). The ends were cut back, 6 bases at V and 0 bases at J, with 12 bases in the middle. Germline V CDR1 and CDR2: MNHEY, SMNVEV (reference sequence). CDR3 length: 14 residues. CDR3: CASSLDSFSYEQYF. Written as DNA, the CDR3 is TGTGCCAGCAGCCTGGACAGTTTCTCCTACGAGCAGTACTTC.

With respect to this clone: The sample carries other DNA sequences with the same CDR3. The V and J genes are TRBV28 and TRBJ2-2, with D perhaps TRBD2 (6 bases). V lost 4 bases and J 1 base, leaving 7 bases between the germline ends. CDR1 is MDHEN, CDR2 SYDVKM, per germline. This CDR3 region has 14 residues. CDR3 protein: CASSSGGNTGELFF. In nucleotides, the CDR3 is TGTGCCAGCAGTTCCGGGGGGAACACCGGGGAGCTGTTTTTT.

Comments on this clone: Additional DNA sequences in this sample encode the identical CDR3. This rearrangement joins TRBV18 to TRBJ2-1; no definite D call. In germline, CDR1 is KGHSH, CDR2 LQKENI. The CDR3 is 14 residues long. The germline V and J ends were trimmed by 3 bases and 2 bases, with 8 bases remaining between them. The CDR3 bases are TGTGCCAGCTCACCCGGGCTAGCCTACAATGAGCAGTTCTTC. Translation: CASSPGLAYNEQFF.

This clone came up a few times. J is TRBJ1-3 and V is TRBV25-1; the match to TRBD1 covers 8 bases. CDR1 is MGHDK and CDR2 is SYGVNS in the germline V gene. The J segment lost 4 bases and the V segment lost 4 bases, leaving 0 bases of the junction unmatched. The CDR3 totals 13 residues. In DNA, the CDR3 is TGTGCCAGCAGTGGGACAGGGGGAAACACCATATATTTT. Amino acid sequence: CASSGTGGNTIYF.